The T cell receptor beta chain described here comes from a study of cytomegalovirus exposure and HLA in healthy donors. Points from the study as a whole: Immune exposure was documented only through CMV serostatus.

Turning to this clone: The antigen is undetermined.

A multiplex PCR was run with 60 Vbeta primers and 13 Jbeta primers. Only in-frame clones appear in the TCRdb table, and some are missing; sequencing was by immunoSEQ multiplex PCR. This table has over 120,000 clones, over 75% appearing once. Input material: PBMCs. The sequence came from a woman in her thirties in good health and CMV-seronegative.

CDR3 in amino acids: CARPTGDYGYTF. The CDR3 DNA sequence: TGTGCCAGACCAACAGGGGACTATGGCTACACCTTC. The genes are TRBV5-5 and TRBJ1-2; TRBD1 aligns across 7 bases. Germline lookup yields CDR1 SGHKS and CDR2 YYEKEE (reference sequence). J gave up 3 bases and V 8 bases, and 4 bases lay outside the gene matches. The CDR3 has 12 amino acids.